This TCR beta chain emerged from a study of radiation and T cells in renal cell carcinoma. Study observations and caveats: In blood, top tumor clones expanded by 2 weeks, shrinking by 4.

Notes on this clone: Its cognate antigen is unknown.

Time point indicated: blood 2 weeks post-SBRT. The sample's treatment: 15 Gy SBRT to primary tumor, nephrectomy 4 weeks later. Radiation-treated patients gave blood at baseline, week 2 and week 4. Generated by immunoSEQ multiplex PCR, the TCRdb table keeps only in-frame clones and is missing some. In the table there are about 120,000 clones, about 81% of which are singletons. Sequenced here: blood, sampled from a patient whose treatment included radiotherapy and nephrectomy. The receptor was derived from a man between 45 and 60 years old with renal cell carcinoma.

CDR3 bases: TGTGCCAGCAGCCCTCTCGGAAGGGGGCAAACCGGGGAGCTGTTTTTT. The encoded protein is CASSPLGRGQTGELFF. The chain employs TRBV9 and TRBJ2-2; 7 bases line up with TRBD1. V gave up 4 bases and J gave up 5 bases; unmatched junction bases: 11. The CDR3 has 16 residues. In germline, CDR1 is SGDLS, CDR2 YYNGEE. Full variable domain (remainder filled in from reference TRBV9 and TRBJ2-2): DSGVTQTPKHLITATGQRVTLRCSPRSGDLSVYWYQQSLDQGLQFLIQYYNGEERAKGNILERFSAQQFPDLHSELNLSSLELGDSALYFCASSPLGRGQTGELFFGEGSRLTVL.